These T cell receptor beta chains were read from a single sample in a study of a mutant IDH1 vaccine in newly diagnosed glioma. Sequenced by immunoSEQ multiplex PCR; TCRdb stores in-frame clones only, minus some. This table has about 46,000 clones, roughly 92% appearing once. Their target antigens are unknown. Sample: PBMCs, taken from a glioma patient whose treatment included an IDH1 peptide vaccine. These receptors were taken from a man aged 45-60 years with glioma. CDR3s include the opening cysteine and the closing phenylalanine or tryptophan. A D gene is named only where the DNA matches it firmly. The size field is filled for only some rows; it gives once, few, many or a size class.

d_call	v_call	j_call	clone_size	cdr3_length	cdr3_aa	cdr3_nt
TRBD2	TRBV6-6	TRBJ2-3	once	15	CASSPRLAGSDTQYF	TGTGCCAGCAGCCCGAGATTAGCGGGGTCGGATACGCAGTATTTT
TRBD2	TRBV18	TRBJ2-7	-	15	CASSPPLAGEDEQYF	TGTGCCAGCTCACCACCCCTAGCGGGAGAGGACGAGCAGTACTTC
-	TRBV9	TRBJ1-4	-	15	CASSPEGLGNEKLFF	TGTGCCAGCAGCCCAGAGGGACTGGGGAATGAAAAACTGTTTTTT
-	TRBV9	TRBJ2-2	-	15	CASSESVGSTGELFF	TGTGCCAGCAGCGAGTCGGTTGGGTCCACCGGGGAGCTGTTTTTT
-	TRBV10-3	TRBJ2-7	-	13	CAISWSPRHEQYF	TGTGCCATCAGTTGGTCGCCGAGACACGAGCAGTACTTC
-	TRBV25-1	TRBJ2-4	-	14	CASSIGGAKNIQYF	TGTGCCAGCAGTATAGGGGGTGCCAAAAACATTCAGTACTTC
-	TRBV7-7	TRBJ2-3	-	15	CASSPGFRSTDTQYF	TGTGCTAGCAGCCCAGGGTTCCGAAGCACAGATACGCAGTATTTT
TRBD1	TRBV5-4	TRBJ1-1	-	15	CASSLAAGGNTEAFF	TGTGCCAGCAGCCTGGCAGCAGGGGGGAACACTGAAGCTTTCTTT
-	TRBV27	TRBJ1-6	-	11	CASSGNSPLHF	TGTGCCAGCAGTGGAAATTCACCCCTCCACTTT
-	TRBV5-6	TRBJ1-2	-	13	CASSLVASRGYTF	TGTGCCAGCAGCTTGGTTGCTTCTCGCGGCTACACCTTC
-	TRBV28	TRBJ1-1	-	11	CASSKNTEAFF	TGTGCCAGCAGTAAGAACACTGAAGCTTTCTTT
-	TRBV27	TRBJ2-7	-	17	CASSLTPISVGPYEQYF	TGTGCCAGCAGTTTAACTCCCATTTCAGTTGGGCCCTACGAGCAGTACTTC